This passage covers 31 T cell receptor beta chains from one sample sequenced in a study of Graves' ophthalmopathy and Graves' hyperthyroidism. From RNA, the CDR3 regions of TCR beta chains were amplified and sequenced. The library came from an HTBI-primed first-round RT-PCR and a second-round multiplex PCR. TCRdb fed the multiplex PCR reads into MiXCR, producing one record per CDR3 protein. Of around 1,200,000 distinct CDR3 sequences in the sample, 35% to 45% were seen once. Input material: peripheral blood or thyroid tissue (not recorded which). The receptors come from an adult man with Graves' hyperthyroidism.

At least ten counts were recorded for this clonotype. This rearrangement joins TRBV10-3 to TRBJ2-2, with D possibly TRBD1 on 5 matching bases. CDR3 length: 14 amino acids. Per the germline V gene, CDR1 is ENHRY and CDR2 is SYGVKD. Trimming took off 9 bases at V and 4 bases at J, with 15 bases between the two ends. CDR3 sequence reads: CAMEKLQGTGELFF. The CDR3 DNA follows: TGTGCCATGGAGAAGTTGCAGGGCACCGGGGAGCTGTTTTTT.

This clonotype was recorded at least ten times. The J gene is TRBJ1-2, the V gene TRBV20-1, with D possibly TRBD1 on 5 matching bases. The CDR3 is made up of 13 amino acids. Germline lookup yields CDR1 DFQATT and CDR2 SNEGSKA (reference sequence). Deletions cut 0 bases from V and 8 bases from J, with 13 bases between. In nucleotides, the CDR3 is TGCAGTGCTAGAGATAACCGGGACCGGGGCTACACCTTC. Residues: CSARDNRDRGYTF.

This clonotype was detected ten times or more. This chain links TRBV7-9 with TRBJ2-7; a weak D match, TRBD2 (5 bases). The germline V gene has CDR1 SEHNR and CDR2 FQNEAQ (reference sequence). CDR3 size: 14 residues. The V end lost 4 bases, the J end lost 4 bases, and 14 bases lay between the germline ends. The CDR3 DNA is TGTGCCAGCAGCTCAGAACTAGATCTGTACGAGCAGTACTTC. It is translated as CASSSELDLYEQYF.

The chain joins TRBV25-1 to TRBJ2-3, with D possibly matching TRBD1 (6 bases). In germline, CDR1 is MGHDK, CDR2 SYGVNS. Trimming took off 4 bases at V and 1 base at J, with 12 bases between the two ends. CDR3 length equals 15 residues. The CDR3 loop reads CASSGGAGGTDTQYF. CDR3 nucleotides: TGTGCCAGCAGTGGAGGGGCAGGGGGCACAGATACGCAGTATTTT.

This clonotype was seen a handful of times. The chain combines TRBV15 with TRBJ1-1; TRBD1 agrees at 10 bases. J gave up 4 bases and V 0 bases, and 8 bases lay outside the gene matches. The germline V gene encodes CDR1 LNHNV and CDR2 YYDKDF (reference sequence). This CDR3 has 17 residues. CDR3 DNA: TGTGCCACCAGCAGAGATGAGACAGGGGGCTGGAGCACTGAAGCTTTCTTT. Amino acids: CATSRDETGGWSTEAFF. Looking up the rest from reference TRBV15 and TRBJ1-1 gives the full variable domain: DAMVIQNPRYQVTQFGKPVTLSCSQTLNHNVMYWYQQKSSQAPKLLFHYYDKDFNNEADTPDNFQSRRPNTSFCFLDIRSPGLGDTAMYLCATSRDETGGWSTEAFFGQGTRLTVV.

This clonotype was observed many times. The chain uses TRBV15 and TRBJ1-2, with unresolved D. The V end lost 1 base, the J end lost 10 bases, and 16 bases lay between the germline ends. Germline V gene lookup returns CDR1 LNHNV and CDR2 YYDKDF (reference sequence). This CDR3 is built from 14 residues. Written as DNA, the CDR3 is TGTGCCACCAGCAGAGGTTGGCCCGACCCCGTCTACACCTTC. This translates into CATSRGWPDPVYTF.

This clonotype came up many times. Germline and junction disagree at one end, which may indicate a read error. This chain links TRBV7-2 with TRBJ2-5, with a possible D match to TRBD2 (7 bases). Germline CDR1 reads SGHTA; CDR2 reads FQGNSA. This CDR3 comprises 15 residues. CDR3 protein: CASSQRDNNHETQYF. As DNA, the CDR3 is TGTGCCAGCAGCCAGCGGGACAACAACCATGAGACCCAGTACTTC.

This clonotype has just a few counts. The chain couples TRBV19 to TRBJ2-2; weak D call: TRBD2 (5 bases). Germline values: CDR1 LNHDA, CDR2 SQIVND (reference sequence). Between the trimmed V and J ends, which lost 2 bases and 5 bases, there was a span of 12 bases. There are 15 residues in the CDR3. CDR3 sequence: CASSISFGETGELFF. CDR3 DNA: TGTGCCAGTAGTATAAGCTTCGGGGAAACCGGGGAGCTGTTTTTT.

This clonotype was seen repeatedly, ten times or more. This sequence joins TRBV7-6 and TRBJ2-2; 8 bases map to TRBD2. CDR1 and CDR2 from the germline V gene are SGHVS and FNYEAQ. After removal of 6 bases from V and 6 bases from J, the junction contained 3 bases not matched to a gene. This CDR3 region has 13 residues. The CDR3 coding sequence is TGTGCCAGCAGGACTAGCGTCGCCGGGGAGCTGTTTTTT. It is translated as CASRTSVAGELFF.

Remarks on this clonotype: A much larger clone lies one base from this, so it may be a read error. The rearrangement joins TRBV20-1 to TRBJ2-7, with D uncertain. The germline CDR1 and CDR2 sequences are DFQATT and SNEGSKA (reference sequence). CDR3 size: 14 residues. CDR3: CSASKDRKGYGQYF. The CDR3 nucleotides are TGCAGTGCTTCCAAGGACCGCAAAGGGTACGGGCAGTACTTC.

Only a few counts were recorded for this clonotype. This chain connects TRBV7-9 to TRBJ2-7; the match to TRBD2 covers 8 bases. This CDR3 comprises 15 residues. The V and J ends lost 5 bases and 2 bases, in that order; junction bases with no gene match: 8. Germline V gene lookup returns CDR1 SEHNR and CDR2 FQNEAQ (reference sequence). CDR3: CASSLTSVKAYEQYF. The CDR3 region has the DNA TGTGCCAGCAGCCTGACTAGCGTGAAAGCCTACGAGCAGTACTTC.

The chain links TRBV5-6 to TRBJ2-5; 12 positions agree with TRBD2. This CDR3 has 16 amino acids. V trimming: 4 bases; J trimming: 4 bases; junction bases outside the gene matches: 8. Germline V gene lookup returns CDR1 SGHDT and CDR2 YYEEEE. In DNA form, the CDR3 reads TGTGCCAGCAGCCAGTCTAGCGGGAGGGTAAGAGAGACCCAGTACTTC. Encoded protein: CASSQSSGRVRETQYF.

J is TRBJ1-6 and V is TRBV25-1; 10 positions agree with TRBD1. V was pared by 5 bases and J by 9 bases, with 13 bases of the junction left unmatched. CDR3 length: 17 residues. Germline V gene sequence: CDR1 MGHDK, CDR2 SYGVNS. The DNA of the CDR3 is TGTGCCAGCAGTTTGCCAGCACCGGGACAGGGGAGTTCACCCCTCCACTTT. It codes for CASSLPAPGQGSSPLHF.

V gene TRBV5-5 combines with J gene TRBJ2-2; 10 positions agree with TRBD2. The length of the CDR3 is 17 residues. Germline CDR1 and CDR2: SGHKS and YYEKEE (reference sequence). J was trimmed by 7 bases and V by 0 bases; bases with no gene match: 9. CDR3 in DNA: TGTGCCAGCAGCTTGGAAGGGCTAGCGGGAGAGGGCGGGGAGCTGTTTTTT. This codes for CASSLEGLAGEGGELFF. Using reference TRBV5-5 and TRBJ2-2 for the parts outside the CDR3, the full variable domain is DAGVTQSPTHLIKTRGQQVTLRCSPISGHKSVSWYQQVLGQGPQFIFQYYEKEERGRGNFPDRFSARQFPNYSSELNVNALLLGDSALYLCASSLEGLAGEGGELFFGEGSRLTVL.

V gene TRBV7-9 combines with J gene TRBJ2-7; D perhaps matches TRBD2 (6 bases). Trimming stripped 6 bases from V and 3 bases from J, with 12 bases between. Per the germline V gene, CDR1 is SEHNR and CDR2 is FQNEAQ (reference sequence). The CDR3 contains 13 residues. This chain's CDR3 is CASSETSLYEQYF. The CDR3 bases are TGTGCCAGCAGTGAGACTAGTCTCTACGAGCAGTACTTC.

In this sample, this clonotype turned up many times. This chain uses TRBV9 with TRBJ1-1; TRBD1 agrees at 10 bases. The CDR3 sequence is 16 residues long. Germline CDR1 SGDLS, CDR2 YYNGEE. The V gene end was trimmed by 2 bases and the J gene end by 3 bases; junction bases not matched to a gene: 7. The CDR3 sequence is CASSVRQGARDTEAFF. In nucleotides, the CDR3 is TGTGCCAGCAGCGTCCGACAGGGGGCCAGGGACACTGAAGCTTTCTTT. The variable domain in full, with the rest retrieved from reference TRBV9 and TRBJ1-1, is DSGVTQTPKHLITATGQRVTLRCSPRSGDLSVYWYQQSLDQGLQFLIQYYNGEERAKGNILERFSAQQFPDLHSELNLSSLELGDSALYFCASSVRQGARDTEAFFGQGTRLTVV.

This clonotype showed up just a few times. This sequence joins TRBV5-4 and TRBJ2-6; 7 positions agree with TRBD1. Germline lookup yields CDR1 SGHNT and CDR2 YYREEE (reference sequence). The ends lost 0 bases at V and 11 bases at J; junction bases unmatched: 5. The CDR3 length is 14 residues. In DNA, the CDR3 is TGTGCCAGCAGCTTGGGACAGGGCGCCTACGTCCTGACTTTC. It encodes CASSLGQGAYVLTF.

The chain is built from TRBV7-9 and TRBJ1-3; weak D call: TRBD1 (6 bases). Looked up from germline, CDR1 is SEHNR and CDR2 is FQNEAQ (reference sequence). There are 16 residues in the CDR3. Trimming pared 2 bases from V and 3 bases from J, leaving 14 bases between. The CDR3 sequence: CASSLTHREGGNTIYF. In DNA form, the CDR3 reads TGTGCCAGCAGCTTAACCCACAGGGAAGGTGGAAACACCATATATTTT.

Many counts were recorded for this clonotype. This sequence joins TRBV24-1 and TRBJ2-2; 7 bases fit TRBD1. This CDR3 region has 14 residues. V lost 7 bases, J lost 3 bases, and 4 bases stayed unmatched. Germline V lookup: CDR1 KGHDR, CDR2 SFDVKD. CDR3 DNA: TGTGCCACCAGAGCAGACAGGGACACCGGGGAGCTGTTTTTT. Its protein is CATRADRDTGELFF.

This clonotype was seen repeatedly, ten times or more. The gene calls are TRBV2 and TRBJ2-6, with D possibly being TRBD2 (7 bases). The germline V and J ends were trimmed by 7 bases and 2 bases, with 9 bases remaining between them. The CDR3 is 14 amino acids. Germline-derived CDR1 and CDR2 are SNHLY and FYNNEI. This chain's CDR3 is CASKGGTGANVLTF. CDR3 bases: TGTGCCAGCAAGGGGGGGACTGGGGCCAACGTCCTGACTTTC.

This rearrangement joins TRBV10-3 to TRBJ2-5; TRBD1 matches 8 bases. CDR1 is ENHRY, CDR2 SYGVKD, per germline. The CDR3 length is 14 residues. The junction had 15 bases not matched to a gene; V was cut back by 11 bases and J by 7 bases. CDR3 amino acids: CAARQAGGLVTQYF. The CDR3 DNA reads TGTGCCGCGAGGCAGGCAGGGGGCCTAGTGACCCAGTACTTC.

This chain links TRBV12-3 or TRBV12-4 with TRBJ2-7; perhaps TRBD1 as D (6 bases). The CDR3 loop spans 15 amino acids. The V gene lost 3 bases and the J gene lost 6 bases, with 18 bases spanning the gap. The CDR3 bases are TGTGCCAGCAGTTTTAGCAGGACAGTGAGTGGCGAGCAGTACTTC. Translating it yields CASSFSRTVSGEQYF.

Of note for this clonotype: It is likely a read error, because the conserved phenylalanine at the end of the CDR3 is missing. The chain couples TRBV25-1 to TRBJ1-2; 9 nucleotides line up with TRBD1. Germline CDR1 reads MGHDK; CDR2 reads SYGVNS. CDR3 length: 13 amino acids. V trimming: 6 bases; J trimming: 8 bases; junction bases outside the gene matches: 7. CDR3 sequence reads: CASRSQGAQGYTS. As DNA, the CDR3 is TGTGCCAGCAGGTCACAGGGGGCGCAAGGCTACACCTCC.

This chain joins TRBV7-8 and TRBJ1-1; unclear D gene. The CDR3 is 14 residues long. The germline V gene encodes CDR1 SGHVS and CDR2 FQNEAQ. V lost 5 bases to trimming and J lost 4 bases, with 14 bases between them. The CDR3 reads CASSLKGLPTEAFF. The CDR3 DNA reads as TGTGCCAGCAGCCTGAAAGGGTTGCCCACTGAAGCTTTCTTT. Full variable domain (rest looked up from reference TRBV7-8 and TRBJ1-1): GAGVSQSPRYKVAKRGQDVALRCDPISGHVSLFWYQQALGQGPEFLTYFQNEAQLDKSGLPSDRFFAERPEGSVSTLKIQRTQQEDSAVYLCASSLKGLPTEAFFGQGTRLTVV.

With respect to this clonotype: A junction boundary mismatches the germline segment, possibly from a read error. This chain links TRBV10-2 with TRBJ1-2; TRBD1 aligns across 8 bases. Germline assignment: CDR1 WSHSY and CDR2 SAAADI. This CDR3 has 15 residues. CDR3 sequence reads: CASSDRTGWNYGYTF. The CDR3 nucleotides read TGTGCCAGCAGTGACCGGACAGGGTGGAACTATGGCTACACCTTC.

Ten or more counts support this clonotype. The chain carries TRBV12-3 or TRBV12-4 and TRBJ1-2, with TRBD1 identical over 9 bases. The CDR3 runs 15 residues. J gave up 2 bases and V 6 bases, and 7 bases lay outside the gene matches. CDR3: CASSLRGQGNYGYTF. The CDR3 coding sequence is TGTGCCAGCAGCTTAAGAGGACAGGGGAACTATGGCTACACCTTC.

This clonotype was seen repeatedly, ten times or more. This chain connects TRBV7-9 to TRBJ1-6, with D possibly being TRBD1 (5 bases). There are 15 residues in the CDR3. The germline V gene has CDR1 SEHNR and CDR2 FQNEAQ (reference sequence). With 3 bases removed from V and 10 bases from J, the gap between germline ends came to 16 bases. This CDR3 is CASSLGDRLDSPLHF. The CDR3 bases are TGTGCCAGCAGCTTGGGGGACCGTCTAGACTCACCCCTCCACTTT.

Worth noting for this clonotype: A read error may produce the germline difference seen at one junction end. The chain is built from TRBV5-1 and TRBJ1-4, with D uncertain. Germline values: CDR1 SGHRS, CDR2 YFSETQ. The CDR3 extends over 16 amino acids. The DNA for the CDR3 is TGTGCCAGCAGCACCGGTGGAGGGCCAACTAATGAAAAACTGTTTTTT. Its translation is CASSTGGGPTNEKLFF. Using reference TRBV5-1 and TRBJ1-4 for the parts outside the CDR3, the full variable domain is KAGVTQTPRYLIKTRGQQVTLSCSPISGHRSVSWYQQTPGQGLQFLFEYFSETQRNKGNFPGRFSGRQFSNSRSEMNVSTLELGDSALYLCASSTGGGPTNEKLFFGSGTQLSVL.

Of note for this clonotype: In this CDR3 the conserved last residue, phenylalanine or tryptophan, is missing, so a read error is likely. V gene TRBV7-2 combines with J gene TRBJ2-7; D may be TRBD1 (5 bases). The CDR3 is 12 amino acids. Germline V CDR1 and CDR2: SGHTA, FQGNSA. V lost 4 bases to trimming and J lost 7 bases, with 11 bases between them. CDR3: CASSSSRQEQYL. For the CDR3, the DNA is TGTGCCAGCAGCTCATCTCGACAGGAGCAGTACCTC.

To note about this clonotype: An end of the junction differs from the germline gene, which may be a read error. This chain joins TRBV10-3 and TRBJ2-7; no clear D. The CDR3 is 14 amino acids. Germline CDR1 reads ENHRY; CDR2 reads SYGVKD. As DNA, the CDR3 is TGTGCCAGCAGTGACCTCAGGCACTCCTACGAGCAGTACTTC. Encoded protein: CASSDLRHSYEQYF.

This clonotype was seen a handful of times. V and J are TRBV12-3 or TRBV12-4 and TRBJ2-7; D possibly corresponds to TRBD2 (5 bases). V shed 3 bases and J shed 3 bases, with 9 bases lying between them. The CDR3 has 13 residues. In nucleotides, the CDR3 is TGTGCCAGCAGTTTGAGGGAAAACTACGAGCAGTACTTC. This encodes CASSLRENYEQYF.